Listed below are T cell receptor beta chains from one sample, sequenced in a study of cytomegalovirus exposure and HLA in healthy donors. Using immunoSEQ multiplex PCR, the repertoire was profiled, and TCRdb retains in-frame clones only, with some absent. The sample yields about 130,000 clones, 85% to 95% seen once. Sequences were obtained from PBMCs. The receptors derive from a woman aged 18-29 years in good health and CMV-seronegative. Both conserved end residues are part of each CDR3. Each record gives: V gene, J gene, clone size, D gene, CDR3 DNA, CDR3 protein. A D gene is named only where the DNA matches it firmly. Size tells how often a clone was seen (once, few, many) or the class of an expanded clone, and some rows leave it out.

V: TRBV28; J: TRBJ1-5; size: -; D: -; DNA: TGTGCCAGCAGTTCCGGCAATCAGCCCCAGCATTTT; CDR3: CASSSGNQPQHF
V: TRBV27; J: TRBJ2-1; size: -; D: TRBD2; DNA: TGTGCCAGCAGCCCGGGACTATACAATGAGCAGTTCTTC; CDR3: CASSPGLYNEQFF
V: TRBV11-2; J: TRBJ1-2; size: -; D: -; DNA: TGTGCCAGCAGCTTAGATTTAGGGGCAGATGGTGGCTACACCTTC; CDR3: CASSLDLGADGGYTF
V: TRBV5-1; J: TRBJ2-1; size: -; D: TRBD1; DNA: TGCGCCAGCAGCTGGACAGACAGGGCAGATGAGCAGTTCTTC; CDR3: CASSWTDRADEQFF
V: TRBV7-6; J: TRBJ1-3; size: -; D: -; DNA: TGTGCCAGCAGCTTAACCAAACGGGGAAACACCATATATTTT; CDR3: CASSLTKRGNTIYF
V: TRBV2; J: TRBJ2-7; size: once; D: TRBD2; DNA: TGTGCCAGCAGTGAAGGGTTAGCGGGAGGGGACGAGCAGTACTTC; CDR3: CASSEGLAGGDEQYF
V: TRBV30; J: TRBJ2-7; size: -; D: TRBD2; DNA: TGTGCCTCTGGGGCCAGCGGGAGTATCTACGAGCAGTACTTC; CDR3: CASGASGSIYEQYF
V: TRBV6-1; J: TRBJ2-7; size: -; D: -; DNA: TGTGCCAGCAGTGTAAGGCGGGGCGCCGGTGGACTCGAGCAGTACTTC; CDR3: CASSVRRGAGGLEQYF
V: TRBV30; J: TRBJ2-5; size: -; D: TRBD1; DNA: TGTGCCTGGAACAGACAGGGGTATTCCCAGTACTTC; CDR3: CAWNRQGYSQYF
V: TRBV9; J: TRBJ2-3; size: -; D: TRBD2; DNA: TGTGCCAGCAGCGTAGCTGAGCGGGGGTTGTCAGATACGCAGTATTTT; CDR3: CASSVAERGLSDTQYF
V: TRBV6-5; J: TRBJ2-5; size: -; D: TRBD1; DNA: TGTGCCAGCAGTTACTTACAGGGGTATGAGACCCAGTACTTC; CDR3: CASSYLQGYETQYF
V: TRBV4-2; J: TRBJ2-1; size: -; D: TRBD1; DNA: TGTGCCAGCAGCCCAGGACAGGGAGGAAGAAATGAGCAGTTCTTC; CDR3: CASSPGQGGRNEQFF
V: TRBV4-1; J: TRBJ2-2; size: -; D: -; DNA: TGCGCCAGCAGCCAAGGTCTACGGGGAACCGGGGAGCTGTTTTTT; CDR3: CASSQGLRGTGELFF
V: TRBV5-4; J: TRBJ2-5; size: -; D: -; DNA: TGTGCCAGCAGCTTGTGGGGAGAAGAGACCCAGTACTTC; CDR3: CASSLWGEETQYF
V: TRBV5-1; J: TRBJ1-1; size: once; D: -; DNA: TGCGCCAGCAGCTTAGGAGAGGAGGGTGCGAACACTGAAGCTTTCTTT; CDR3: CASSLGEEGANTEAFF
V: TRBV5-1; J: TRBJ2-7; size: -; D: TRBD1; DNA: TGCGCCAGCAGCCCGACGACAGGGGGCTTCTACGAGCAGTACTTC; CDR3: CASSPTTGGFYEQYF
V: TRBV18; J: TRBJ1-5; size: -; D: -; DNA: TGTGCCAGCTCACTTGGGGCAGATCAGCCCCAGCATTTT; CDR3: CASSLGADQPQHF
V: TRBV6-5; J: TRBJ2-7; size: -; D: -; DNA: TGTGCCAGCAGTTACACCGGGGGACGGCACTACGAGCAGTACTTC; CDR3: CASSYTGGRHYEQYF
V: TRBV30; J: TRBJ1-2; size: -; D: -; DNA: TGTGCCTGGAGGTTCGGGAATAACTATGGCTACACCTTC; CDR3: CAWRFGNNYGYTF
V: TRBV5-1; J: TRBJ2-2; size: -; D: -; DNA: TGCGCCAGCAGCAGCCCCTACGGGGCGAACACCGGGGAGCTGTTTTTT; CDR3: CASSSPYGANTGELFF
V: TRBV4-1; J: TRBJ1-1; size: -; D: -; DNA: TGCGCCAGCAGCCGTGGACAGATGAACACTGAAGCTTTCTTT; CDR3: CASSRGQMNTEAFF
V: TRBV2; J: TRBJ2-1; size: -; D: TRBD2; DNA: TGTGCCAGCAGTGAACGTCGGACTAGCGGGGGGGCCGGGCAGTTCTTC; CDR3: CASSERRTSGGAGQFF
V: TRBV27; J: TRBJ1-1; size: -; D: -; DNA: TGTGCCAGTAGGGAATGGACAGCAATGAACACTGAAGCTTTCTTT; CDR3: CASREWTAMNTEAFF
V: TRBV15; J: TRBJ2-5; size: -; D: -; DNA: TGTGCCACCAGCAGAGATACCTTGGCCCTCGAGACCCAGTACTTC; CDR3: CATSRDTLALETQYF
V: TRBV6-6; J: TRBJ2-1; size: -; D: TRBD2; DNA: TGTGCCAGCAGTTCTAGCGGGAGTTCCTACAATGAGCAGTTCTTC; CDR3: CASSSSGSSYNEQFF
V: TRBV27; J: TRBJ2-7; size: -; D: -; DNA: TGTGCCAGCAGATTCGGGACTTCAAGTCGCGAGCAGTACTTC; CDR3: CASRFGTSSREQYF
V: TRBV20-1; J: TRBJ1-1; size: -; D: -; DNA: TGCAGTGCTCCCCCCCGGACTGAAGCTTTCTTT; CDR3: CSAPPRTEAFF
V: TRBV4-1; J: TRBJ1-2; size: -; D: -; DNA: TGCGCCAGCAGCCAAGACAGGGTTCAGGGCTACACCTTC; CDR3: CASSQDRVQGYTF
V: TRBV5-1; J: TRBJ1-4; size: -; D: TRBD1; DNA: TGCGCCAGCAGCCCCATCGCAGGGGGCAGTAATGAAAAACTGTTTTTT; CDR3: CASSPIAGGSNEKLFF
V: TRBV4-2; J: TRBJ2-1; size: once; D: TRBD2; DNA: TGTGCCAGCAGCCAAGAACTAGCGGGCAATGAGCAGTTCTTC; CDR3: CASSQELAGNEQFF
V: TRBV11-2; J: TRBJ2-7; size: -; D: -; DNA: TGTGCCAGCAGCTTATACTACGAGCAGTACTTC; CDR3: CASSLYYEQYF
V: TRBV7-9; J: TRBJ2-1; size: -; D: -; DNA: TGTGCCAGCAGCTCACTAGACTATGACGGGAGTGAGCAGTTCTTC; CDR3: CASSSLDYDGSEQFF
V: TRBV9; J: TRBJ2-7; size: -; D: TRBD1; DNA: TGTGCCAGCAGCTACGGACAGGGCCGTTCCTACGAGCAGTACTTC; CDR3: CASSYGQGRSYEQYF
V: TRBV6-4; J: TRBJ2-7; size: -; D: -; DNA: TGTGCCAGCAGTTCCTTACTAGTGGTCCCCTACGAGCAGTACTTC; CDR3: CASSSLLVVPYEQYF
V: TRBV6-6; J: TRBJ2-7; size: -; D: -; DNA: TGTGCCAGCAGTTACTCGACCGGGGATTCCTACGAGCAGTACTTC; CDR3: CASSYSTGDSYEQYF
V: TRBV29-1; J: TRBJ1-1; size: -; D: -; DNA: TGCAGCGTTAGAAAGCAAGAGAACACTGAAGCTTTCTTT; CDR3: CSVRKQENTEAFF
V: TRBV6-5; J: TRBJ2-3; size: -; D: -; DNA: TGTGCCAGCAGTCGACTGGGGGCCACAGATACGCAGTATTTT; CDR3: CASSRLGATDTQYF
V: TRBV5-1; J: TRBJ2-1; size: -; D: -; DNA: TGCGCCAGCAGCTTTACTAGGCCAGGGGTGAATGAGCAGTTCTTC; CDR3: CASSFTRPGVNEQFF
V: TRBV11-2; J: TRBJ2-7; size: -; D: TRBD2; DNA: TGTGCCAGCAGCTTAGATTCAGGCCTAGCGGGGGCCTACGAGCAGTACTTC; CDR3: CASSLDSGLAGAYEQYF
V: TRBV7-9; J: TRBJ1-2; size: -; D: TRBD1; DNA: TGTGCCAGCAGCTCCGACAGGGTACTAGCTAACTATGGCTACACCTTC; CDR3: CASSSDRVLANYGYTF
V: TRBV29-1; J: TRBJ1-1; size: -; D: -; DNA: TGCAGCGTTGGGACAATGAACACTGAAGCTTTCTTT; CDR3: CSVGTMNTEAFF
V: TRBV10-3; J: TRBJ2-5; size: -; D: -; DNA: TGTGCCATCAGTGAGGGCAGCCAAGAGACCCAGTACTTC; CDR3: CAISEGSQETQYF
V: TRBV5-1; J: TRBJ2-1; size: once; D: TRBD1; DNA: TGCGCCAGCAGCTTGACAGGGGCGCATGAGCAGTTCTTC; CDR3: CASSLTGAHEQFF
V: TRBV12-2; J: TRBJ1-4; size: -; D: -; DNA: TGTGCAAGTCGCTTAATGGGCCGCCTCCGGAATGAAAAACTGTTTTTT; CDR3: CASRLMGRLRNEKLFF
V: TRBV5-6; J: TRBJ2-7; size: -; D: -; DNA: TGTGCCAGCAGCTGGCCCCCTCCGTCCCACGAGCAGTACTTC; CDR3: CASSWPPPSHEQYF
V: TRBV7-2; J: TRBJ1-2; size: -; D: -; DNA: TGTGCCAGCAGCTTAGGACAGTCCTATGGCTACACCTTC; CDR3: CASSLGQSYGYTF
V: TRBV29-1; J: TRBJ2-5; size: -; D: TRBD2; DNA: TGCAGCGTTGTTCTCGCGCGGAGCGGGAGAAGAGAGACCCAGTACTTC; CDR3: CSVVLARSGRRETQYF
V: TRBV28; J: TRBJ2-7; size: -; D: TRBD2; DNA: TGTGCCAGCAGTTTAGGCCTAGCGGGAGTCTACGAGCAGTACTTC; CDR3: CASSLGLAGVYEQYF
V: TRBV6-5; J: TRBJ2-3; size: -; D: TRBD1; DNA: TGTGCCAGCAGGCCGGGACAGAGCACAGATACGCAGTATTTT; CDR3: CASRPGQSTDTQYF
V: TRBV12-5; J: TRBJ2-5; size: -; D: TRBD2; DNA: TGTGCTAGTGGTTTGGCCCAACTAGCGGGGGAACAAGAGACCCAGTACTTC; CDR3: CASGLAQLAGEQETQYF
V: TRBV7-6; J: TRBJ2-2; size: -; D: -; DNA: TGTGCCAGCAGCTGGGGAAAGAGGACATCGAACACCGGGGAGCTGTTTTTT; CDR3: CASSWGKRTSNTGELFF
V: TRBV29-1; J: TRBJ1-2; size: -; D: TRBD1; DNA: TGCAGCGTGGGGGACAGGGACGTCGGTGGCTACACCTTC; CDR3: CSVGDRDVGGYTF
V: TRBV12-5; J: TRBJ2-1; size: -; D: -; DNA: TGTGCTAGTGGGCCTTTTTCGACAGGTGAGCAGTTCTTC; CDR3: CASGPFSTGEQFF
V: TRBV7-3; J: TRBJ2-7; size: many; D: -; DNA: TGTGCCAGCAGCCACGGGGGAGGCGAGCAGTACTTC; CDR3: CASSHGGGEQYF
V: TRBV4-2; J: TRBJ2-7; size: -; D: -; DNA: TGTGCCAGCAGCCTTATCCGGTCCCCCGAGTACGAGCAGTACTTC; CDR3: CASSLIRSPEYEQYF
V: TRBV27; J: TRBJ1-2; size: -; D: TRBD1; DNA: TGTGCCAGCAGTTCGACAGGGGCCGAGGGCTATGGCTACACCTTC; CDR3: CASSSTGAEGYGYTF
V: TRBV4-1; J: TRBJ1-2; size: -; D: -; DNA: TGCGCCAGCAGCCAAGGGTCTACGGTCTATGGCTACACCTTC; CDR3: CASSQGSTVYGYTF
V: TRBV7-9; J: TRBJ2-3; size: -; D: TRBD2; DNA: TGTGCCAGCAGCTCCGGCGGGCGGGGGGTCTCAGATACGCAGTATTTT; CDR3: CASSSGGRGVSDTQYF
V: TRBV5-1; J: TRBJ2-7; size: -; D: -; DNA: TGCGCCAGCAGCCAGAGCGTCGGCGGGCCCTACGGGGAGCAGTACTTC; CDR3: CASSQSVGGPYGEQYF